This TCR beta chain was identified in a study of T cell responses to AZD1222 COVID-19 vaccine. Study information: It was second doses at about 4 or about 12 weeks that were pooled. The study's findings and limits: Baseline seropositivity occurred in only six or seven AZD1222 recipients. Spike-wide coverage was observed for vaccine-associated CD4 TCRs, with dominant responses at 160-218 and 743-854. Donors skewed white British and female; clonal diversity was possibly underestimated.

The V and J ends lost 5 bases and 0 bases respectively, with 5 bases between them. Per the germline V gene, CDR1 is GTSNPN and CDR2 is SVGIG (reference sequence). The CDR3 consists of 12 residues. In the case of this clone: Its antigen is not identified.

This table comes from immunoSEQ multiplex PCR, and its TCRdb copy is limited to in-frame clones, with some not included. The sample includes about 130,000 clones, roughly 93% of them seen just once. The sample in question was peripheral blood, obtained on day 0 of AZD1222 vaccination. The chain employs TRBV30 and TRBJ1-3; D not resolved. This receptor was taken from an adult in good health. CDR3 region: CAWSASGNTIYF. The CDR3, as DNA: TGTGCCTGGTCAGCCTCTGGAAACACCATATATTTT.